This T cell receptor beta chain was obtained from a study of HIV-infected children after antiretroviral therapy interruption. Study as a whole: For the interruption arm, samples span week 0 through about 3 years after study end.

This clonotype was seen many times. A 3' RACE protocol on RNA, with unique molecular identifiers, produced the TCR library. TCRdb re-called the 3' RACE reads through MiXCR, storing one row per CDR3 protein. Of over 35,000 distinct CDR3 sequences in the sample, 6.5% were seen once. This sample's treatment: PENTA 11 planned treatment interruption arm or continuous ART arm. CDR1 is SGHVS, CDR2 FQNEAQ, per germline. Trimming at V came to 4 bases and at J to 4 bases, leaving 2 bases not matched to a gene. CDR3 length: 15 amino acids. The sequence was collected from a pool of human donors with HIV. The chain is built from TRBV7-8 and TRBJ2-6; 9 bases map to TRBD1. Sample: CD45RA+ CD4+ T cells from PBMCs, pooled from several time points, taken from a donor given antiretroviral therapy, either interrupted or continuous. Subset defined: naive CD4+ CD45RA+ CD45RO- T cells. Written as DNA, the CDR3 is TGTGCCAGCAGCTCACAGGGGGCAGGGGCCAACGTCCTGACTTTC. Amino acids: CASSSQGAGANVLTF.